This TCR beta chain is drawn from a study of OX40 agonist ivuxolimab in advanced cancers. Study at large: The patients received ivuxolimab by intravenous route every 2 weeks at 0.01 to 10 mg/kg.

TCRdb keeps only in-frame clones here, not all; method: immunoSEQ multiplex PCR. This table has tens of thousands of clones, more than 80% appearing once. Germline V gives CDR1 SNHLY, CDR2 FYNNEI. V was trimmed by 4 bases and J by 9 bases, leaving 12 bases between them. CDR3 size: 12 residues. Sequences were derived from CD4+ or CD8+ T cells sorted from blood, sampled in a trial of the OX40 agonist ivuxolimab. This clonotype was sampled from an adult with an advanced solid tumor such as melanoma, head and neck, liver or kidney cancer. The rearrangement joins TRBV2 to TRBJ2-5; D is ambiguous. Here the CDR3 DNA reads TGTGCCAGCAGTGTGGGTTCTGCGTCCCAGTACTTC. The encoded protein is CASSVGSASQYF.